A single sample gave rise to the 10 T cell receptor beta chains below, sequenced in a study of cytomegalovirus exposure and HLA in healthy donors. Use of 60 Vbeta and 13 Jbeta primers characterized the PCR. The protocol was immunoSEQ multiplex PCR, while the TCRdb copy is restricted to in-frame clones and leaves out a portion. Among more than 110,000 clones, nearly 80% were seen once, and the ten largest hold 5.1%. Sample: PBMCs. These receptors all come from a male donor in good health and CMV-seronegative.

The CDR3 DNA reads as TGTGCCAGCAGTTTCAACGCAGCCTACGAGCAGTACTTC. Protein: CASSFNAAYEQYF. V is TRBV28 and J is TRBJ2-7, with no clear D. CDR3 length: 13 amino acids. Germline lookup yields CDR1 MDHEN and CDR2 SYDVKM. V lost 3 bases, J lost 2 bases, and 8 bases lay in between.

This chain links TRBV5-6 with TRBJ1-1, with 11 nucleotides matching TRBD1. Germline V gene sequence: CDR1 SGHDT, CDR2 YYEEEE. This CDR3 contains 16 residues. The ends lost 2 bases at V and 6 bases at J; junction bases unmatched: 9. CDR3 amino acids: CASSFSPAGQGAEAFF. The CDR3 DNA follows: TGTGCCAGCAGCTTTTCTCCCGCGGGACAGGGGGCTGAAGCTTTCTTT.

CDR3 residues: CASSPRPVGGNYGYTF. CDR3 coding DNA: TGTGCCAGCAGTCCCCGTCCTGTTGGGGGGAACTATGGCTACACCTTC. This chain connects TRBV27 to TRBJ1-2, with TRBD1 as a possible D gene (5 bases). V shed 5 bases and J shed 2 bases, with 18 bases lying between them. Germline V CDR1 and CDR2: MNHEY, SMNVEV (reference sequence). CDR3 length equals 16 residues.

The gene calls are TRBV28 and TRBJ2-7, with D possibly matching TRBD2 (5 bases). The V gene's germline CDR1 is MDHEN and CDR2 SYDVKM. V was pared by 3 bases and J by 4 bases, with 10 bases between. The CDR3 spans 13 residues. The CDR3: CASSFAGLYEQYF. CDR3 coding DNA: TGTGCCAGCAGTTTTGCCGGACTGTACGAGCAGTACTTC.

This chain joins TRBV2 and TRBJ1-1; D is perhaps TRBD1 (5 bases). The CDR3 contains 15 residues. Germline lookup yields CDR1 SNHLY and CDR2 FYNNEI. The germline V and J ends were trimmed by 4 bases and 7 bases, with 19 bases remaining between them. This CDR3 is CASSVTRGSPGEAFF. The CDR3 nucleotides read TGTGCCAGCAGTGTTACGCGGGGCTCGCCCGGTGAAGCTTTCTTT.

J is TRBJ1-3 and V is TRBV6-5; D gene uncertain. The CDR3 spans 16 residues. Germline-derived CDR1 and CDR2 are MNHEY and SVGAGI. Trimming removed 0 bases at V and 0 bases at J, with 9 bases between. The CDR3 coding sequence is TGTGCCAGCAGTTACTCTTACGGGAGCTCTGGAAACACCATATATTTT. Translating gives CASSYSYGSSGNTIYF.

V usage is TRBV14 and J usage is TRBJ1-6; 8 bases fit TRBD1. Germline lookup yields CDR1 SGHDN and CDR2 FVKESK. The J segment lost 10 bases and the V segment lost 4 bases, leaving 12 bases of the junction unmatched. The CDR3 has 16 residues. CDR3 loop: CASSPTGTGLGSPLHF. DNA of the CDR3: TGTGCCAGCAGCCCCACTGGGACAGGTTTAGGATCACCCCTCCACTTT.

The chain links TRBV28 to TRBJ1-5; D is undetermined. Trimming removed 3 bases at V and 7 bases at J, with 7 bases between. Germline-derived CDR1 and CDR2 are MDHEN and SYDVKM. The CDR3 consists of 12 residues. CDR3 nucleotide sequence: TGTGCCAGCAGTTTTGAGTTCCAGCCCCAGCATTTT. It codes for CASSFEFQPQHF.

This sequence joins TRBV2 and TRBJ1-6; D possibly corresponds to TRBD1 (6 bases). This CDR3 region has 16 residues. Germline CDR1 is SNHLY and CDR2 is FYNNEI. Trimming pared 6 bases from V and 8 bases from J, leaving 20 bases between. Here the CDR3 reads CASSSTPGVRDSPLHF. CDR3 sequence (DNA): TGTGCCAGCAGCAGTACCCCAGGGGTACGGGATTCACCCCTCCACTTT. The variable domain in full, completed from reference TRBV2 and TRBJ1-6, reads EPEVTQTPSHQVTQMGQEVILRCVPISNHLYFYWYRQILGQKVEFLVSFYNNEISEKSEIFDDQFSVERPDGSNFTLKIRSTKLEDSAMYFCASSSTPGVRDSPLHFGNGTRLTVT.

The chain uses TRBV6-5 and TRBJ2-1; D call uncertain. CDR1 is MNHEY and CDR2 is SVGAGI in the germline V gene. The CDR3 spans 14 residues. The germline V and J ends were trimmed by 4 bases and 0 bases, with 7 bases remaining between them. CDR3 nucleotides: TGTGCCAGCAGTTCCGTGAGCTCCTACAATGAGCAGTTCTTC. This gives the protein CASSSVSSYNEQFF.